A selection of T cell receptor beta chains follows, all from one sample in a study of T cells in Graves' hyperthyroidism and ophthalmopathy. TCRdb processed the multiplex PCR reads anew with MiXCR; each CDR3 protein has one entry. The sample lists approximately 510,000 distinct CDR3 sequences; 40% to 50% were seen once. Sequenced sample: peripheral blood or thyroid tissue (not recorded which). The source of these receptors is an adult woman with Graves' disease, either hyperthyroidism or ophthalmopathy (not recorded which). CDR3s include the opening cysteine and the closing phenylalanine or tryptophan.

TRBV7-8 | 18 | CASSLAGVAGGRTGELPF
TRBV7-9 | 12 | CASSFGYTEAFF
TRBV6-1 | 16 | CASSERSAMGGYGYTF
TRBV20-1 | 15 | CRVPIGTGPMNGYTF
TRBV29-1 | 14 | CSVAGLTSQETQYF
TRBV7-2 | 14 | CASSPMGGRTEAFF
TRBV2 | 15 | CASSEALRVQETQYF
TRBV4-1 | 15 | CASSLLAGVSYEQYF
TRBV5-5 | 13 | CASSPRGGGELLF
TRBV2 | 16 | CASRPTAGLVNTEAFF
TRBV5-1 | 15 | CASSLGQGLGTEAFF
TRBV7-9 | 15 | CASSPLFGGDYEQYF
TRBV19 | 14 | CASRQISGANVLTF
TRBV7-9 | 14 | CASSVPGGGYGYTF
TRBV12-3/TRBV12-4 | 15 | CASRPTGLGNQPQHF
TRBV29-1 | 13 | CSLGGGSSYEQYF
TRBV4-3 | 15 | CASSQDAGGMGTQYF
TRBV6-5 | 14 | CASSHSGRNTEAFF
TRBV5-1 | 16 | CASSPSGGDSNQPQHF
TRBV14 | 14 | CASSGTGSPYEQYF
TRBV7-2 | 14 | CASSLDGISYEQYF
TRBV6-1 | 14 | CASSDVRAYTPLHF